These 5 T cell receptor beta chains came from one sample sequenced in a study of blood T cell repertoires in COVID-19. Data came from immunoSEQ multiplex PCR; TCRdb stores just in-frame clones and leaves some out. The sample shows about 150,000 clones, more than 75% of them seen only once. Sequenced input: peripheral blood. The source of these receptors is a human donor with acute or convalescent COVID-19. The donor label of this sample is uncertain.

The chain couples TRBV4-3 to TRBJ1-1; 7 bases are shared with TRBD1. This CDR3 spans 15 amino acids. Germline CDR1 is LGHNA and CDR2 is YSLEER. V lost 4 bases to trimming and J lost 1 base; unmatched junction nucleotides: 6. DNA of the CDR3: TGCGCCAGCAGCCCTTACAGGGGAGGGAACACTGAAGCTTTCTTT. This codes for CASSPYRGGNTEAFF.

This chain uses TRBV25-1 with TRBJ1-3; tentative D call: TRBD1 (5 bases). CDR3 length equals 16 residues. Germline V CDR1 and CDR2: MGHDK, SYGVNS. V was pared by 5 bases and J by 0 bases, with 14 bases between. The CDR3 loop reads CASSSQGALSGNTIYF. The CDR3 coding sequence is TGTGCCAGCAGTTCCCAGGGTGCTCTCTCTGGAAACACCATATATTTT.

The chain combines TRBV19 with TRBJ1-1, with 9 bases identical to TRBD1. In germline, CDR1 is LNHDA, CDR2 SQIVND (reference sequence). The V gene end was trimmed by 5 bases and the J gene end by 0 bases; junction bases not matched to a gene: 13. The length of the CDR3 is 18 residues. The CDR3: CASSQRTGTGRMNTEAFF. The CDR3 DNA follows: TGTGCCAGTAGTCAAAGGACAGGGACAGGGAGGATGAACACTGAAGCTTTCTTT.

The gene calls are TRBV10-3 and TRBJ1-5; TRBD1 might be the D (5 bases). The CDR3 runs 16 residues. The germline V gene has CDR1 ENHRY and CDR2 SYGVKD. V shed 2 bases and J shed 4 bases, with 15 bases lying between them. CDR3 sequence (DNA): TGTGCCATCAGTGAGGCGAAGGGGCCAGGGAATCAGCCCCAGCATTTT. It translates to CAISEAKGPGNQPQHF.

This clone has a single count. The gene calls are TRBV18 and TRBJ2-5; TRBD1 is a possible D gene (6 bases). The CDR3 totals 13 residues. The V gene's germline CDR1 is KGHSH and CDR2 LQKENI. Trimming took off 3 bases at V and 5 bases at J, with 10 bases between the two ends. The CDR3: CASSPIGGETQYF. DNA for the CDR3: TGTGCCAGCTCACCTATTGGGGGCGAGACCCAGTACTTC.